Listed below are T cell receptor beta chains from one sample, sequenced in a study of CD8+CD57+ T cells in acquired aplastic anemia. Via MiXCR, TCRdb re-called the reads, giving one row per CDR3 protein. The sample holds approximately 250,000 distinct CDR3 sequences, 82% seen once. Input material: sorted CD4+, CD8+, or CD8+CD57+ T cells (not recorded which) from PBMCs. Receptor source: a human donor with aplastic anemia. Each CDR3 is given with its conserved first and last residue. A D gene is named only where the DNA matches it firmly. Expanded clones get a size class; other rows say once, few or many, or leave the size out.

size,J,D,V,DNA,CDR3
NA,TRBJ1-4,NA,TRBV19,TGTGCCAGTAGCAACCCAACTAGCGGACACTACAATGAGCAGTTCTTTTTT,CASSNPTSGHYNEQFFF
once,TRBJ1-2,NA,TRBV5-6,TGTGCCAGCAGCGGATGGGACAACGATAACTATGGCTACACCTTC,CASSGWDNDNYGYTF
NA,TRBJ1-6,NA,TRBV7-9,TGTGCCAGCAGCTTAGTACCCGGGGGCTATAATTCACCCCTCCACTTT,CASSLVPGGYNSPLHF
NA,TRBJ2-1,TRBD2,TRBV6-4,TGTGCCAGCAGTGACGGCGGGGGTCTCTACAATGAGCAGTTCTTC,CASSDGGGLYNEQFF
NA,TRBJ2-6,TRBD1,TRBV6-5,TGTGCCAGCAGCTCGGACAGGGAAGCGGGGGCCAACGTCCTGACTTTC,CASSSDREAGANVLTF
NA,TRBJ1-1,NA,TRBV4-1,TGCGCCAGCAGCCACGGACAGCTCCAGAACACTGAAGCTTTCTTT,CASSHGQLQNTEAFF
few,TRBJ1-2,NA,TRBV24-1,TGTGCCACCAGTGACATAGGGTTTGGCTACACCTTC,CATSDIGFGYTF
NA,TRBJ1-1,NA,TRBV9,TGTGCCAGCAGCGTAGGAGGTATAGGGGGCACTGAAGCTTTCTTT,CASSVGGIGGTEAFF
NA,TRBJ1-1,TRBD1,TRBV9,TGTGCCAGCAGCGACAGGGGAATCACTGAAGCTTTCTTT,CASSDRGITEAFF
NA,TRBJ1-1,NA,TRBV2,TGTGCCAGCAGCGTAGCGGAATGTCCCGAGACGCAGTATGATGCCCCCTTT,CASSVAECPETQYDAPF
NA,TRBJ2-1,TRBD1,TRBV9,TGTGCCAGTAGCACAGGGACAGGGTGGTCCTACAATAAGCAGTTCTTC,CASSTGTGWSYNKQFF
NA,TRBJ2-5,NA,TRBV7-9,TGTGCCAGCAGCTGGGGCCCAGACGGAACAGCCCAGTACTTC,CASSWGPDGTAQYF
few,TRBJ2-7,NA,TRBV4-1,TGCGCCAGCAGCCAAGTCCCTGGCGAGCAGTACTTC,CASSQVPGEQYF
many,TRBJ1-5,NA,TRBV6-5,TGTGCCAGCAGTTACTCGAAGGGGTATAATCAGCCCCAGCATTTT,CASSYSKGYNQPQHF
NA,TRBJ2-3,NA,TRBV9,TGTGCCAGCAGCGAGGAGAGGGCCGGGCCGCAATATTTT,CASSEERAGPQYF
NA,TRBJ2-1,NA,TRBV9,TGTGCCAGCAGCATAGATGACGGGGGCTACAATCAGCAGTTCTTC,CASSIDDGGYNQQFF
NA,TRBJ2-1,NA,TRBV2,TGTGCCAGCAGTGCTGGGGAGATCCGTGAGCTGTTCTTC,CASSAGEIRELFF
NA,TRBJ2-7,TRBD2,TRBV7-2,TGTGCCAGCAGCTTACGGACTAGCGGCTACGAGCAGTACTTC,CASSLRTSGYEQYF
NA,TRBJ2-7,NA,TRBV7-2,TGTGCCAGCAGCGACGAGGTCAGGGAGCAGTACTTC,CASSDEVREQYF
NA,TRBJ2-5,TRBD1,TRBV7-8,TGTGCCGGCCGCTTAGCTAGGGGGCCCCATACCTTC,CAGRLARGPHTF
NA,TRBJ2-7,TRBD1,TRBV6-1,TGTGCCAGCAGTTACCCGGGACAGGGCACCTACGAGCAGTACTTC,CASSYPGQGTYEQYF
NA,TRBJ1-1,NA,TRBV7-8,TGTGCCAGCAGCTTAGATGGAGCAGCCAACACGGAATCTTTCTTT,CASSLDGAANTESFF
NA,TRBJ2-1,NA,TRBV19,TGTGCCAGTAGTCTAGCGAGCAGCTCCTACAATGAGCAGTTCTTC,CASSLASSSYNEQFF
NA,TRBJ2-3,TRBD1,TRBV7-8,TGTGCCAGCAGCTTTCATCCAGACGGGACAGATACTTCCTATTTT,CASSFHPDGTDTSYF
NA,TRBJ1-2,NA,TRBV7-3,TGTGCCAGCAGCGCCGGGGGAATGCAGCCAGGTTCAGAGTACACCTTC,CASSAGGMQPGSEYTF
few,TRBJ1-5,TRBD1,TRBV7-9,TGTGCCAGCAGCTTAAGACAGGGAGGCAATCAGCCCCAGCATTTT,CASSLRQGGNQPQHF
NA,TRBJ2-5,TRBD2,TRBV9,TGTGCCAGCAGCTTAAGCGGGAGGTTTAGGGAGACCCAGTACTTC,CASSLSGRFRETQYF
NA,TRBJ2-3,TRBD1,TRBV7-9,TGTGCCAGCAGTCCGGGACAGGGGGGACCCCTCCACTTTTTT,CASSPGQGGPLHFF
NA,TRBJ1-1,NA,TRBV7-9,TGTGCCAGCAGCCCCTACGTGCAGGGGTTCCGCGAAGCTTTCTTT,CASSPYVQGFREAFF
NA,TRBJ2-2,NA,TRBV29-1,TGCAGCGTTGCCCGGACGGAAACCGGGGAGCTGTTTTTT,CSVARTETGELFF
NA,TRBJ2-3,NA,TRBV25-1,NA,CASSGNDNEQFFGIEDTQYF
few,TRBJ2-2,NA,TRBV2,TGTGCCAGCAGTCTTGCCGGGGAGCTGTTTTTT,CASSLAGELFF
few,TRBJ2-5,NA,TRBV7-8,TGTGCCAGCAGCATAGCGAGAGGGCAAGATACGCAGTACTTC,CASSIARGQDTQYF
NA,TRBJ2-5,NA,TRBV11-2,TGTGCCAGCAGCCCCCAACAGGTGGAAGAGACCCAGTACTTC,CASSPQQVEETQYF
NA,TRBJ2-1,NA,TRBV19,TGTGCCAGTAGGCTGGAGGGGCAAACCTACAATGAGCAGTTCTTC,CASRLEGQTYNEQFF
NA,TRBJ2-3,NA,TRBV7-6,TGTGCCAGCAGCCTAGGGAGAGGTCCCGCTGGGGCCTACTTT,CASSLGRGPAGAYF
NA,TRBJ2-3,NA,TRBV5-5,TGTGCCAGCAGCCCCGGGACAGGCGGGAGGAGTCAAGATACGCAGTATTTT,CASSPGTGGRSQDTQYF
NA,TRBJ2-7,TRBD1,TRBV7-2,TGTGCCAGCAGCTTTAGAGGCCAGGGGGTCGACGAGCAGTACTTC,CASSFRGQGVDEQYF
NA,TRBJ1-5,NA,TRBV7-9,TGTGCCAGCAGTGAGTCGTATAACAATCAGCTCCACCATTTT,CASSESYNNQLHHF
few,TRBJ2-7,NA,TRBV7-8,TGTGCCAGCAGCTTGACCCCCGAGCAGTACTTC,CASSLTPEQYF
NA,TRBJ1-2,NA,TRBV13,TGTGCCAGCAGCTCAGATGGGGGAGGTGGCTACACCTTC,CASSSDGGGGYTF
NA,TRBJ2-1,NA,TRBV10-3,TGTGCCATCAGTGATACGAGAGGGCTCGGGGAGGCCCAGTGCTTC,CAISDTRGLGEAQCF
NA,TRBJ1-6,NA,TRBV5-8,TGTGCCAGCAGCCATCCCTATAGGAATTCACCCCTCCACTTT,CASSHPYRNSPLHF
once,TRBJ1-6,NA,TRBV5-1,TGCGCCAGCAGCGCCGAGGTTCGGGGGCGTAATTCACCCCTCCACTTT,CASSAEVRGRNSPLHF
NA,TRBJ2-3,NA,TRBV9,TGTGCCAGCAGCACCGGGACCATGGAGACCCAGTACTATTTT,CASSTGTMETQYYF
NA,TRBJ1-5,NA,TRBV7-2,TGTGCCAGCAGCCCCCAGGGAGGGATGTGGCCCCAGCATTTT,CASSPQGGMWPQHF
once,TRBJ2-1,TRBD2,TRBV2,TGCTCTCAAAGTGGCGGGGGGAGCGATGAGCAGTTCTTC,CSQSGGGSDEQFF
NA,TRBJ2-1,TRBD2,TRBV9,TGTGCCAGCAGCTTTGAGAGCCGCGGGGGGAGCGATAAGCAGTTCTTC,CASSFESRGGSDKQFF
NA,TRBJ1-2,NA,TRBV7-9,TGTGCCAGCAGCCTGGAGAGGGACGGCCTCGTATACAGCTACACCTTC,CASSLERDGLVYSYTF
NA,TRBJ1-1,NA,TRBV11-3,TGTGCCAGCAGCCTCCACTTGGGAGGGAACACTGAAGCTTTCTTT,CASSLHLGGNTEAFF
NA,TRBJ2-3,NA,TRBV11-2,TGTGCCAGCAGCACTGACGAGGAGACCGATACGCAGTATTTT,CASSTDEETDTQYF
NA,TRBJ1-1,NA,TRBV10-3,TGTGCCATCAGTGTGGGGGCTGACACTGAAGCTTTCTTT,CAISVGADTEAFF
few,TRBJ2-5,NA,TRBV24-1,TGTGCCACCAGTGATTTTGAGACCCAGTACTTC,CATSDFETQYF
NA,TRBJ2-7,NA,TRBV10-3,TGTGCCATCAGTGAGAGTGATACCCGGGATCCTTACGAGCAGTACTTC,CAISESDTRDPYEQYF
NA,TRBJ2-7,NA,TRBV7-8,TGTGCCAGCAGCGGCCGGGGACTTCCCGACGAGCAGTATTTC,CASSGRGLPDEQYF